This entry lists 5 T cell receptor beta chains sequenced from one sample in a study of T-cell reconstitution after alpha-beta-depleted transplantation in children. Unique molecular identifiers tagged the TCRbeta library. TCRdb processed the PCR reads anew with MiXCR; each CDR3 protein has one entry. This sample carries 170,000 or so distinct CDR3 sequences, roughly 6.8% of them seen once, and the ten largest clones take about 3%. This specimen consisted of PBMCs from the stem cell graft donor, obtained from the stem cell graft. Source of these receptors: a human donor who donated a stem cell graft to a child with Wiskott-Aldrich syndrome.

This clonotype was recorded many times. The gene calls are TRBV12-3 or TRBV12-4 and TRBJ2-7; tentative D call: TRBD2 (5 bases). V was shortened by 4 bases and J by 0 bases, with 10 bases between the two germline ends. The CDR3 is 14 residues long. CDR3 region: CASSSFGSSYEQYF. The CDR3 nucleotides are TGTGCCAGCAGTTCCTTTGGGAGCTCCTACGAGCAGTACTTC.

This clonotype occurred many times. This CDR3 is CASPRRDRGHNQPQHF. The CDR3 DNA reads TGTGCCAGCCCAAGACGGGACAGGGGGCACAATCAGCCCCAGCATTTT. The J gene is TRBJ1-5, the V gene TRBV7-4; 12 bases map to TRBD1. This CDR3 has 16 residues. With V trimmed by 8 bases and J by 3 bases, 8 bases remained unmatched. The germline CDR1 and CDR2 sequences are SGHVT and SQSDAQ.

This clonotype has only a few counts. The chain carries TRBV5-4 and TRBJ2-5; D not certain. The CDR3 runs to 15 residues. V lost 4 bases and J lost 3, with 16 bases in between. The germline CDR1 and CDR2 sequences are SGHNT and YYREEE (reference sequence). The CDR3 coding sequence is TGTGCCAGCAGCGTACAGATGGCCGACGAAGAGACCCAGTACTTC. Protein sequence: CASSVQMADEETQYF.

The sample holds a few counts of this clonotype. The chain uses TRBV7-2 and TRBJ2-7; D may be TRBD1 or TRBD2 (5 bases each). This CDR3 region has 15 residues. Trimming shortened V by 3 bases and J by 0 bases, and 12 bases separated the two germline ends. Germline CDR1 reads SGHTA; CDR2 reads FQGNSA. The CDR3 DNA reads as TGTGCCAGCAGCTTCGGGACGGTGAGCTCCTACGAGCAGTACTTC. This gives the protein CASSFGTVSSYEQYF. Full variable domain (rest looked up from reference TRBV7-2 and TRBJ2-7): GAGVSQSPSNKVTEKGKDVELRCDPISGHTALYWYRQSLGQGLEFLIYFQGNSAPDKSGLPSDRFSAERTGGSVSTLTIQRTQQEDSAVYLCASSFGTVSSYEQYFGPGTRLTVT.

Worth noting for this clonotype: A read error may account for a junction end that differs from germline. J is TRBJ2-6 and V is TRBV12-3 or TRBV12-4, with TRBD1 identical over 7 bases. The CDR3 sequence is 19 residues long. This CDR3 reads CTSSPTPRQGSAGANVLTF. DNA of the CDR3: TGTACCAGCAGTCCTACACCGAGACAGGGTAGTGCTGGGGCCAACGTCCTGACTTTC.